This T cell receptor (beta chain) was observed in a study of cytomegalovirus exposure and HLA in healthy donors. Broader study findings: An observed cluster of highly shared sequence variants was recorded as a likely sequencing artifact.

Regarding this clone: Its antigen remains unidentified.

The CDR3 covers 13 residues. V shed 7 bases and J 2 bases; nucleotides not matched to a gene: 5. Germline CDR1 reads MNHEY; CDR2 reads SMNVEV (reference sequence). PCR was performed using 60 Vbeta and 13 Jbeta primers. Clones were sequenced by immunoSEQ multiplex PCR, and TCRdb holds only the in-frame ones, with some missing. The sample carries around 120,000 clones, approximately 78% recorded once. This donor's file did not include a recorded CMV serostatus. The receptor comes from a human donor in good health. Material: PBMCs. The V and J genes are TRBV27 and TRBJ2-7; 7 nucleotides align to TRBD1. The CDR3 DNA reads TGTGCCAGCAACAAACAGGGGACCTACGAGCAGTACTTC. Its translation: CASNKQGTYEQYF.